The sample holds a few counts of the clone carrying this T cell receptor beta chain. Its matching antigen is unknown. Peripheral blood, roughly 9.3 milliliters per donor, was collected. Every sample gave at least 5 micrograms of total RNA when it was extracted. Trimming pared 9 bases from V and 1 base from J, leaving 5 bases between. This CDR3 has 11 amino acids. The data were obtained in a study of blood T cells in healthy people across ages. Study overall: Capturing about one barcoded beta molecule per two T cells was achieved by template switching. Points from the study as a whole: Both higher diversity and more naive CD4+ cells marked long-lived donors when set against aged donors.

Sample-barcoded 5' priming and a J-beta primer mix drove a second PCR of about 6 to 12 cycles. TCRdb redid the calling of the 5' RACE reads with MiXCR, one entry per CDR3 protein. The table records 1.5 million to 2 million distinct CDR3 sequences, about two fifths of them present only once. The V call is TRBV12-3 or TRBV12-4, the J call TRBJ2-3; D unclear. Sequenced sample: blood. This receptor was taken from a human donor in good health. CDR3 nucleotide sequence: TGTGCCAGAGTGGGCACAGATACGCAGTATTTT. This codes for CARVGTDTQYF.